A single sample is the source of the 24 T cell receptor beta chains below, sequenced in a study of tumor and adjacent non-tumor tissue in lung cancer. A modified ARM-PCR protocol with three rounds of nested PCR amplified TCRbeta. TCRdb reprocessed the multiplex PCR reads via MiXCR and lists one record per CDR3 protein. This repertoire shows tens of thousands of distinct CDR3 sequences, 65% to 75% found once; its top ten account for around 13%. RNA was extracted from bulk tissue without any cell sorting. Sequencing input: lung tumor tissue. The receptors were gathered from a woman in her 70s with non-small cell lung cancer.

As to this clonotype: Its ends do not fully match the called genes, so a read error is possible. This chain connects TRBV28 to TRBJ1-2; 7 nucleotides align to TRBD1. This CDR3 spans 14 amino acids. Germline V gene data show CDR1 as MDHEN and CDR2 as SYDVKM. The CDR3 nucleotides are TGTGCCAGCGGTTTAAGGGACAGATCCTATGGCTACACCTTC. Translated, it gives CASGLRDRSYGYTF.

The chain couples TRBV29-1 to TRBJ2-7, with D perhaps TRBD1 (6 bases). Germline CDR1 is SQVTM and CDR2 is ANQGSEA. The CDR3 is 13 amino acids. CDR3 in DNA: TGCTGTATTAAACGGGACACCTCCTACGAGCAGTACTTC. Amino acids: CCIKRDTSYEQYF.

Of note for this clonotype: Germline is not matched at one junction end, which may reflect a read error. The genes are TRBV20-1 and TRBJ2-1, with D unresolved. The CDR3 is 15 residues long. Germline V gene lookup returns CDR1 DFQATT and CDR2 SNEGSKA (reference sequence). The CDR3 DNA follows: TGCAGTGCCCCAAGCTCATTGGCGAGGTACAATGAGCTGTTCTTC. It codes for CSAPSSLARYNELFF.

This clonotype is a singleton in its sample. Its ends do not fully match the called genes, so a read error is possible. The J gene is TRBJ2-3, the V gene TRBV4-1, with a possible D match to TRBD1 (5 bases). CDR1 and CDR2 (germline): MGHRA, YSYEKL. The CDR3 has 13 residues. CDR3 DNA: TGCGCTAGCAGCCAAGGGGTCATTGATACGCTGTATTTT. This gives the protein CASSQGVIDTLYF.

This clonotype showed up just a few times. Mismatch with germline at one junction end may stem from a read error. The rearrangement uses TRBV6-5 and TRBJ2-7, with TRBD1 identical over 9 bases. CDR1 and CDR2 from the germline V gene are MNHEY and SVGAGI. This CDR3 comprises 14 residues. CDR3 loop: CAGSPGTGRHEQYF. CDR3 DNA: TGTGCCGGCAGCCCCGGGACAGGGCGCCACGAGCAGTACTTC.

As concerns this clonotype: One junction end disagrees with the germline gene, perhaps due to a read error. J is TRBJ2-5 and V is TRBV4-2; D perhaps matches TRBD2 (5 bases). Per germline, CDR1 LGHNA and CDR2 YNFKEQ. This CDR3 has 14 amino acids. The chain's CDR3 is CASSQDGGWEIQYF. For the CDR3, the DNA is TGTGCCAGCAGCCAAGATGGTGGTTGGGAGATCCAGTACTTC.

In the case of this clonotype: Germline is not matched at one junction end, which may reflect a read error. V is TRBV28 and J is TRBJ2-7; the D is unclear. The CDR3 extends over 15 amino acids. Germline CDR1 is MDHEN and CDR2 is SYDVKM. The CDR3 coding sequence is TGTGCCAGCAGTTTAAGCCAATTCCCCTCCTACGAGCAGAACTTC. It encodes CASSLSQFPSYEQNF.

This clonotype was counted a few times. The junction departs from germline at one end; a sequencing error may be responsible. The genes are TRBV6-2 or TRBV6-3 and TRBJ2-3, with a possible D match to TRBD1 (5 bases). Per germline, CDR1 MNHEY and CDR2 SVGEGT. CDR3 length: 13 amino acids. CDR3 DNA: TGTGTCCGCACCACGGACAATTCGGATACCCAGTATTTT. It encodes CVRTTDNSDTQYF.

This clonotype came up many times. The chain combines TRBV20-1 with TRBJ2-1; D not certain. There are 13 residues in the CDR3. Germline V gives CDR1 DFQATT, CDR2 SNEGSKA (reference sequence). V lost 3 bases to trimming and J lost 6 bases, with 12 bases between them. CDR3 residues: CSASPSFSNEQFF. CDR3 nucleotide sequence: TGCAGTGCTAGTCCCTCGTTCTCCAATGAGCAGTTCTTC.

This clonotype was detected once. The junction differs from germline at one of its ends, possibly a read error. V usage is TRBV6-6 and J usage is TRBJ1-1; D is possibly TRBD1 (5 bases). The CDR3 is 11 amino acids. The germline V gene encodes CDR1 MNHNY and CDR2 SVGAGI (reference sequence). The CDR3 loop reads CASATDTEAVF. DNA of the CDR3: TGTGCCAGTGCGACAGATACTGAAGCTGTCTTT.

As regards this clonotype: This clone may be a read error of a much larger clone one base away. The CDR3 sequence is CASSQDSGRSGELFF. The CDR3 DNA reads as TGTGCCAGCAGTCAGGATAGCGGGAGATCCGGGGAGCTGTTTTTT. The chain recombines TRBV14 with TRBJ2-2; the match to TRBD2 covers 9 bases. Germline V gene sequence: CDR1 SGHDN, CDR2 FVKESK. J gave up 6 bases and V 6 bases, and 8 bases lay outside the gene matches. This CDR3 is 15 amino acids long.

This chain connects TRBV15 to TRBJ2-1; TRBD2 is a possible D gene (5 bases). The ends were cut back, 5 bases at V and 8 bases at J, with 16 bases in the middle. Germline V gives CDR1 LNHNV, CDR2 YYDKDF (reference sequence). There are 14 residues in the CDR3. The CDR3 protein is CATSFWTGEDEQFF. CDR3 in DNA: TGTGCCACCAGCTTCTGGACTGGTGAGGATGAGCAGTTCTTC.

The gene calls are TRBV10-3 and TRBJ2-7, with unresolved D. The CDR3 has 13 amino acids. The germline gives CDR1 ENHRY, CDR2 SYGVKD. The CDR3 DNA sequence: TGTGTCGCGACCGACTGGAGCTCCTACGTCCAGTACTTC. Translation: CVATDWSSYVQYF.

The chain uses TRBV7-3 and TRBJ2-1, with 7 bases lining up with TRBD2. The trim removed 5 bases at V and 4 bases at J, leaving 8 bases unmatched. The germline V gene has CDR1 SGHTA and CDR2 FQGTGA. This CDR3 is 15 amino acids long. The DNA for the CDR3 is TGTGCCAGCAGCCCCTCGCGGGAGACATACAATGAGCAGTTCTTC. As protein: CASSPSRETYNEQFF.

With regard to this clonotype: Given a much more abundant clone one base away, this may be a read error. This chain uses TRBV6-5 with TRBJ2-3, with 8 positions matching TRBD2. The CDR3 has 18 amino acids. Per germline, CDR1 MNHEY and CDR2 SVGAGI. DNA for the CDR3: TGTACCAGCAGTTACTCGACCGTCCTCGGGAGGGCCCCAGATACGCAGTATTTT. This translates into CTSSYSTVLGRAPDTQYF.

This clonotype has ten or more counts. The V call is TRBV20-1, the J call TRBJ2-1; D might be TRBD1 or TRBD2, each matching 5 bases. Per germline, CDR1 DFQATT and CDR2 SNEGSKA (reference sequence). This CDR3 comprises 12 residues. Trimming shortened V by 3 bases and J by 5 bases, and 8 bases separated the two germline ends. CDR3 DNA sequence: TGCAGTGCTAGCGGGACCAACAATGAGCAGTTCTTC. Translated: CSASGTNNEQFF.

V usage is TRBV30 and J usage is TRBJ1-1; D is unclear. CDR3 size: 11 residues. Germline CDR1 and CDR2: GTSNPN and SVGIG (reference sequence). The V end was cut by 2 bases, the J end by 5 bases, with 6 bases between. The CDR3 region is CAWSLTTEAFF. CDR3 nucleotide sequence: TGTGCCTGGAGTCTAACTACTGAAGCTTTCTTT.

The chain couples TRBV11-3 to TRBJ2-5, with D tentatively TRBD2 (5 bases). V dropped 1 base and J dropped 1 base, with 19 bases sitting between them. The CDR3 extends over 18 amino acids. Germline V gene lookup returns CDR1 SGHNT and CDR2 YENEEA. The CDR3 region is CASSLVGGPGIVQETQYF. CDR3 sequence (DNA): TGTGCCAGCAGCTTAGTTGGTGGACCCGGGATAGTCCAAGAGACCCAGTACTTC.

Points on this clonotype: A junction boundary mismatches the germline segment, possibly from a read error. The genes are TRBV29-1 and TRBJ1-3; D is unclear. This CDR3 region has 11 residues. Per germline, CDR1 SQVTM and CDR2 ANQGSEA. In nucleotides, the CDR3 is TGCAGTGTTGGGGATGGAAACATCATATATTTT. This sequence encodes CSVGDGNIIYF. The full variable domain, rest sourced from reference TRBV29-1 and TRBJ1-3, is SAVISQKPSRDICQRGTSLTIQCQVDSQVTMMFWYRQQPGQSLTLIATANQGSEATYESGFVIDKFPISRPNLTFSTLTVSNMSPEDSSIYLCSVGDGNIIYFGEGSWLTVV.

The rearrangement joins TRBV6-6 to TRBJ2-1, with 7 bases identical to TRBD2. The CDR3 is made up of 16 amino acids. Germline CDR1 reads MNHNY; CDR2 reads SVGAGI (reference sequence). V dropped 6 bases and J dropped 13; count of bases not matched to a gene: 21. The CDR3 sequence is CASSPRGTNESWGQFF. The CDR3 DNA reads TGTGCCAGCAGCCCTCGCGGGACTAACGAGAGCTGGGGCCAGTTCTTC.

As to this clonotype: The DNA is left out, because the CDR3 cannot be placed on it with certainty; the CDR3 is given as TCRdb lists it. The chain links TRBV29-1 to TRBJ2-7; the table's TRBD1 call for D was not verified on the DNA. Germline V lookup: CDR1 SQVTM, CDR2 ANQGSEA. A total of 16 residues make up the CDR3, ends included. This CDR3 reads CSLRRIGVVYICEKYF.

This clonotype occurred many times. Sequence at one end of the junction differs from germline and may be a read error. This rearrangement joins TRBV4-2 to TRBJ1-5, with 8 positions matching TRBD1. There are 16 residues in the CDR3. Germline CDR1 is LGHNA and CDR2 is YNFKEQ. The CDR3 DNA sequence: TGTGCCAGCAACCAAGACCTACAGGGGGGGGATCAGCCCCAGCATTTT. Its protein product is CASNQDLQGGDQPQHF.

This clonotype was seen only once. Mismatch with germline at one junction end may stem from a read error. The chain uses TRBV28 and TRBJ2-7, with TRBD1 identical over 7 bases. This CDR3 spans 13 amino acids. Germline V CDR1 and CDR2: MDHEN, SYDVKM. The chain's CDR3 is CSSARGPLAEQYF. CDR3 nucleotide sequence: TGTTCCAGCGCGAGGGGGCCGCTAGCCGAGCAGTACTTC. Full variable domain (rest looked up from reference TRBV28 and TRBJ2-7): DVKVTQSSRYLVKRTGEKVFLECVQDMDHENMFWYRQDPGLGLRLIYFSYDVKMKEKGDIPEGYSVSREKKERFSLILESASTNQTSMYLCSSARGPLAEQYFGPGTRLTVT.

This clonotype was observed many times. The V gene is TRBV5-4, the J gene TRBJ2-1, with D perhaps TRBD2 (5 bases). Trimming pared 3 bases from V and 1 base from J, leaving 14 bases between. This CDR3 has 16 amino acids. CDR1 is SGHNT, CDR2 YYREEE, per germline (reference sequence). This chain's CDR3 is CASSSGLDGSYNEQFF. The CDR3 region has the DNA TGTGCCAGCAGCTCCGGACTGGACGGATCCTACAATGAGCAGTTCTTC.